Presented here are 30 T cell receptor beta chains from one specimen sequenced in a study of blood T cell repertoires in COVID-19. Sequencing was performed with immunoSEQ multiplex PCR; in TCRdb, only in-frame clones are kept and a portion is missing. The sample carries under 300,000 clones, about 83% recorded once. Sequencing used peripheral blood. The receptors originated from a man aged 25-45 years who had recovered from COVID-19.

V usage is TRBV6-1 and J usage is TRBJ1-5; 8 bases align to TRBD1. Germline loops: CDR1 MNHNS, CDR2 SASEGT. V was clipped by 3 bases and J by 4 bases; unmatched bases: 2. The CDR3 has 14 amino acids. The CDR3 DNA follows: TGTGCCAGCAGTGAGGGACAGGAAAATCAGCCCCAGCATTTT. Amino acids: CASSEGQENQPQHF.

J is TRBJ1-3 and V is TRBV5-1; D is possibly TRBD1 (6 bases). This CDR3 region has 14 residues. Germline V gene data show CDR1 as SGHRS and CDR2 as YFSETQ. V shed 4 bases and J shed 5 bases, with 13 bases lying between them. CDR3 in amino acids: CASSQDRARNTIYF. The CDR3 region has the DNA TGCGCCAGCAGCCAGGACAGAGCTAGAAACACCATATATTTT.

The chain couples TRBV5-4 to TRBJ2-2, with 7 positions matching TRBD1. With V trimmed by 4 bases and J by 5 bases, 5 bases remained unmatched. The CDR3 covers 14 residues. Germline V gives CDR1 SGHNT, CDR2 YYREEE (reference sequence). CDR3: CASSNTQGTGELFF. The DNA of the CDR3 is TGTGCCAGCAGCAACACACAGGGGACCGGGGAGCTGTTTTTT. The full variable domain, with the rest looked up from reference TRBV5-4 and TRBJ2-2, is ETGVTQSPTHLIKTRGQQVTLRCSSQSGHNTVSWYQQALGQGPQFIFQYYREEENGRGNFPPRFSGLQFPNYSSELNVNALELDDSALYLCASSNTQGTGELFFGEGSRLTVL.

The V call is TRBV7-8, the J call TRBJ2-7; a weak D match, TRBD2 (7 bases). The CDR3 has 16 residues. The germline V gene has CDR1 SGHVS and CDR2 FQNEAQ. Trimming removed 1 base from V and 6 bases from J, with 19 bases in between. The CDR3 region has the DNA TGTGCCAGCAGCTTAGATGGCCGGGGGGCGTTTCTCGAGCAGTACTTC. Translated: CASSLDGRGAFLEQYF. Full variable domain (rest looked up from reference TRBV7-8 and TRBJ2-7): GAGVSQSPRYKVAKRGQDVALRCDPISGHVSLFWYQQALGQGPEFLTYFQNEAQLDKSGLPSDRFFAERPEGSVSTLKIQRTQQEDSAVYLCASSLDGRGAFLEQYFGPGTRLTVT.

There are a few counts of this clone. V gene TRBV3-1 (or the pseudogene TRBV3-2) combines with J gene TRBJ1-6, with 7 bases identical to TRBD1. With 2 bases clipped from V and 4 bases from J, the junction kept 5 bases outside the gene matches. The CDR3 totals 16 residues. Germline-derived CDR1 and CDR2 are LGHDT and YNNKEL (reference sequence). The CDR3 coding sequence is TGTGCCAGCAGCCAACGGACAGGCCATTATAATTCACCCCTCCACTTT. Encoded protein: CASSQRTGHYNSPLHF.

V usage is TRBV3-1 (or the pseudogene TRBV3-2) and J usage is TRBJ2-5; TRBD2 matches 10 bases. With V trimmed by 4 bases and J by 5 bases, 13 bases remained unmatched. Germline CDR1 reads LGHDT; CDR2 reads YNNKEL (reference sequence). CDR3 size: 17 residues. The CDR3 DNA reads TGTGCCAGCAGCCGAGAACCGGGACTAGCGCCTGGGGAGACCCAGTACTTC. Translated: CASSREPGLAPGETQYF.

V and J are TRBV13 and TRBJ2-7, with TRBD1 identical over 8 bases. From germline, CDR1 is PRHDT and CDR2 FYEKMQ (reference sequence). The CDR3 is made up of 14 amino acids. V was clipped by 5 bases and J by 4 bases; unmatched bases: 7. CDR3 in amino acids: CASSPQGARYEQYF. In DNA, the CDR3 is TGTGCCAGCAGCCCTCAGGGGGCGCGGTACGAGCAGTACTTC. Full variable domain (remainder filled in from reference TRBV13 and TRBJ2-7): AAGVIQSPRHLIKEKRETATLKCYPIPRHDTVYWYQQGPGQDPQFLISFYEKMQSDKGSIPDRFSAQQFSDYHSELNMSSLELGDSALYFCASSPQGARYEQYFGPGTRLTVT.

This chain uses TRBV11-2 with TRBJ1-1; D not resolved. CDR3 size: 13 residues. Trimming left V 3 bases short and J 3 bases short, with 8 bases between. Germline values: CDR1 SGHAT, CDR2 FQNNGV. The CDR3 here is CASSFKSDTEAFF. The CDR3 nucleotides read TGTGCCAGCAGCTTTAAGTCGGACACTGAAGCTTTCTTT.

This clone has just one count. The chain employs TRBV6-5 and TRBJ1-2; 9 positions match TRBD1. Germline CDR1 is MNHEY and CDR2 is SVGAGI. This CDR3 spans 13 amino acids. Trimming cost V 9 bases and J 6 bases; bases outside gene matches: 8. CDR3 amino acids: CASYRGRPDGYTF. The CDR3 nucleotides are TGTGCCAGTTACAGGGGGCGCCCCGATGGCTACACCTTC.

The chain uses TRBV5-1 and TRBJ1-1; D not resolved. Germline lookup yields CDR1 SGHRS and CDR2 YFSETQ. The CDR3 loop spans 12 amino acids. With 0 bases removed from V and 8 bases from J, the gap between germline ends came to 8 bases. The CDR3 protein is CASSLDHLEAFF. In DNA form, the CDR3 reads TGCGCCAGCAGCTTGGACCACCTAGAAGCTTTCTTT.

The chain uses TRBV4-1 and TRBJ2-5; 11 bases align to TRBD2. V shed 4 bases, J shed 2 bases, and the junction held 9 bases outside the gene matches. Germline assignment: CDR1 MGHRA and CDR2 YSYEKL. This CDR3 region has 17 residues. The CDR3 nucleotides are TGCGCCAGCAGCCCCTACTCTAGCGGGGGGAGTCAAGAGACCCAGTACTTC. This sequence encodes CASSPYSSGGSQETQYF.

The chain employs TRBV28 and TRBJ2-7, with 11 bases matching TRBD2. The V and J ends lost 6 bases and 0 bases, in that order; junction bases with no gene match: 4. CDR1 is MDHEN, CDR2 SYDVKM, per germline. The CDR3 length is 15 residues. CDR3 sequence (DNA): TGTGCCAGCAGCCCTAGCGGGGGGAACTCCTACGAGCAGTACGTC. As protein: CASSPSGGNSYEQYV.

Only one count was recorded for this clone. The CDR3 protein is CASSGNRRDTLVYGYTF. CDR3 bases: TGCGCCAGCAGCGGGAATAGACGGGACACTCTGGTTTATGGCTACACCTTC. The chain combines TRBV5-1 with TRBJ1-2; D may be TRBD1 (6 bases). The CDR3 is 17 residues long. The germline V and J ends were trimmed by 4 bases and 5 bases, with 24 bases remaining between them. Looked up from germline, CDR1 is SGHRS and CDR2 is YFSETQ. Using reference TRBV5-1 and TRBJ1-2 for the parts outside the CDR3, the full variable domain is KAGVTQTPRYLIKTRGQQVTLSCSPISGHRSVSWYQQTPGQGLQFLFEYFSETQRNKGNFPGRFSGRQFSNSRSEMNVSTLELGDSALYLCASSGNRRDTLVYGYTFGSGTRLTVV.

This clone was picked up a small number of times. The genes are TRBV9 and TRBJ1-2; tentatively, D is TRBD1 (6 bases). Between the trimmed V and J ends, which lost 3 bases and 2 bases, there was a span of 11 bases. The length of the CDR3 is 14 residues. In germline, CDR1 is SGDLS, CDR2 YYNGEE. This CDR3 reads CASSATGINYGYTF. Written as DNA, the CDR3 is TGTGCCAGCAGCGCAACAGGGATAAACTATGGCTACACCTTC.

This chain joins TRBV21-1 and TRBJ2-3; TRBD2 is the table's D call, not checked against the DNA. TRBV21-1 is flagged as a pseudogene. This CDR3 spans 20 amino acids. CDR3 in DNA: TGTGCCAGCAGCAAAGACAGTGGTAGCGGGGGCGCTCTGGCCCCAGATACGCAGTATTTT. This sequence encodes CASSKDSGSGGALAPDTQYF.

V and J are TRBV4-1 and TRBJ2-7; 11 bases align to TRBD2. Germline CDR1 is MGHRA and CDR2 is YSYEKL. The V segment lost 3 bases and the J segment 3 bases; nucleotides outside the gene matches: 4. The CDR3 loop spans 15 amino acids. The DNA for the CDR3 is TGCGCCAGCAGCCACTCGGGACTAGCGGACTACGAGCAGTACTTC. As protein: CASSHSGLADYEQYF.

The table lists this clone with a count of one. Other DNA sequences from this sample encode an identical CDR3 as well. The chain is built from TRBV5-8 and TRBJ2-5, with D perhaps TRBD1 (6 bases). Germline V gene lookup returns CDR1 SGHTS and CDR2 YDEGEE. This CDR3 has 17 amino acids. V shed 6 bases and J shed 9 bases, with 30 bases lying between them. The CDR3 region has the DNA TGTGCCAGCACTTTCCGACCGGGACACCCAGTCCCAGGGGCCCAGTACTTC. This translates into CASTFRPGHPVPGAQYF.

This rearrangement joins TRBV27 to TRBJ1-5, with a possible D match to TRBD1 (5 bases). V lost 5 bases, J lost 1 base, and 21 bases lay in between. The germline gives CDR1 MNHEY, CDR2 SMNVEV (reference sequence). The CDR3 covers 18 residues. CDR3 in amino acids: CASSPPPRWGESNQPQHF. CDR3 DNA sequence: TGTGCCAGCAGTCCACCCCCCAGGTGGGGGGAGAGCAATCAGCCCCAGCATTTT.

This clone occurred once. The rearrangement uses TRBV5-1 and TRBJ2-5; a possible D gene is TRBD2 (6 bases). Germline V gives CDR1 SGHRS, CDR2 YFSETQ. This CDR3 comprises 14 residues. Trimming removed 4 bases from V and 0 bases from J, with 10 bases in between. CDR3 coding DNA: TGCGCCAGCAGCGCCCGGGACTACCAAGAGACCCAGTACTTC. Residues: CASSARDYQETQYF.

The chain couples TRBV20-1 to TRBJ1-6, with 9 bases aligning to TRBD1. With 6 bases clipped from V and 8 bases from J, the junction kept 8 bases outside the gene matches. This CDR3 is 14 amino acids long. Germline V gene lookup returns CDR1 DFQATT and CDR2 SNEGSKA (reference sequence). CDR3 sequence reads: CSASNRDRDSPLHF. CDR3 nucleotide sequence: TGCAGTGCCAGTAACCGGGACAGGGATTCACCCCTCCACTTT.

The chain is built from TRBV4-2 and TRBJ2-7; D unresolved. Germline V gene sequence: CDR1 LGHNA, CDR2 YNFKEQ. Trimming removed 4 bases from V and 0 bases from J, with 13 bases in between. The CDR3 extends over 15 amino acids. CDR3 bases: TGTGCCAGCAGCCCCCAGGAAACGGTCTCCTACGAGCAGTACTTC. It yields the protein CASSPQETVSYEQYF.

The genes are TRBV5-5 and TRBJ1-1; no reliable D call. Germline V gives CDR1 SGHKS, CDR2 YYEKEE (reference sequence). V was cut by 3 bases and J by 0 bases, with 9 bases left in between. The CDR3 extends over 14 amino acids. CDR3 loop: CASSYEGMNTEAFF. The CDR3 region has the DNA TGTGCCAGCAGCTATGAGGGAATGAACACTGAAGCTTTCTTT.

The J gene is TRBJ2-1, the V gene TRBV3-1 (or the pseudogene TRBV3-2); no clear D gene. This CDR3 is 10 amino acids long. Germline CDR1 reads LGHDT; CDR2 reads YNNKEL (reference sequence). Between the trimmed V and J ends, which lost 11 bases and 9 bases, there was a span of 11 bases. As DNA, the CDR3 is TGTGCCGCCGGATCGGGTGAGCAGTTCTTC. It encodes CAAGSGEQFF.

The chain joins TRBV12-3 or TRBV12-4 to TRBJ2-7; D might be TRBD2 (5 bases). The CDR3 length is 12 residues. Trimming removed 8 bases from V and 7 bases from J, with 15 bases in between. The CDR3 nucleotides are TGTGCCAGCGCTGCCCCGGGGAGTGAGCAGTACGTC. This sequence encodes CASAAPGSEQYV.

The chain employs TRBV7-3 and TRBJ2-2, with 9 bases fitting TRBD1. Trimming took 1 base from V and 3 from J; bases not matched to a gene: 3. The CDR3 is 16 amino acids. Germline loops: CDR1 SGHTA, CDR2 FQGTGA. CDR3: CASSLMGTGHTGELFF. The DNA of the CDR3 is TGTGCCAGCAGCTTAATGGGGACAGGGCACACCGGGGAGCTGTTTTTT.

A few counts support this clone. V is TRBV28 and J is TRBJ2-4; D gene ambiguous. The V gene lost 0 bases and the J gene lost 5 bases, with 8 bases spanning the gap. This CDR3 has 14 amino acids. Germline V gene lookup returns CDR1 MDHEN and CDR2 SYDVKM. CDR3 nucleotide sequence: TGTGCCAGCAGTTTATGGGCGGATCAAAACATTCAGTACTTC. Translating gives CASSLWADQNIQYF.

The chain employs TRBV2 and TRBJ2-7, with D possibly matching TRBD2 (5 bases). V was pared by 5 bases and J by 7 bases, with 18 bases between. This CDR3 has 14 amino acids. Germline CDR1 is SNHLY and CDR2 is FYNNEI. For the CDR3, the DNA is TGTGCCAGCAGTATCTTCAGGACTGGCAGGGAGCAGTACTTC. This codes for CASSIFRTGREQYF.

The genes are TRBV7-3 and TRBJ1-2; 9 nucleotides line up with TRBD1. The germline V gene encodes CDR1 SGHTA and CDR2 FQGTGA. The junction had 6 bases not matched to a gene; V was cut back by 8 bases and J by 2 bases. There are 14 residues in the CDR3. CDR3 region: CASGPGQGNYGYTF. The CDR3 nucleotides read TGTGCCAGCGGCCCGGGACAGGGCAACTATGGCTACACCTTC.

The genes are TRBV5-1 and TRBJ2-1; 10 bases are a match to TRBD2. This CDR3 has 16 residues. V was pared by 4 bases and J by 4 bases, with 8 bases of the junction left unmatched. Germline V gene data show CDR1 as SGHRS and CDR2 as YFSETQ. The CDR3 is CASSPQLAGVYNEQFF. The CDR3 region has the DNA TGCGCCAGCAGCCCGCAGCTAGCGGGGGTGTACAATGAGCAGTTCTTC.

This sequence joins TRBV18 and TRBJ1-5, with 8 bases identical to TRBD1. CDR1 KGHSH and CDR2 LQKENI come from the germline V gene. Germline trimming cut 6 bases from V and 8 bases from J; bases unmatched to any gene: 12. This CDR3 has 15 amino acids. Written as DNA, the CDR3 is TGTGCCAGCTCCCCTGCCGCAGGGGGCCTTGAGCCCCAGCATTTT. It translates to CASSPAAGGLEPQHF.